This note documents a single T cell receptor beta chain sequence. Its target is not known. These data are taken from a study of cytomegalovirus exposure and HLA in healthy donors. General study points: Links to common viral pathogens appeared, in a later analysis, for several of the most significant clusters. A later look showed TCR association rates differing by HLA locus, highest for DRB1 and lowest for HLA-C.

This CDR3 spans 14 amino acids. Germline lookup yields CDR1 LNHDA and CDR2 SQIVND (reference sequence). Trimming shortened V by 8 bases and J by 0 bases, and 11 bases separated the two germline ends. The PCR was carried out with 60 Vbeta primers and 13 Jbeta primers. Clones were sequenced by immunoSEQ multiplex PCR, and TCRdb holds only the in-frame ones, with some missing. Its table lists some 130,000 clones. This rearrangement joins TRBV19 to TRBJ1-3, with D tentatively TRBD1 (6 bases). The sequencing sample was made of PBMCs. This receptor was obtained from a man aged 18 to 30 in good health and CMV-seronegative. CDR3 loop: CASCRGGSGNTIYF. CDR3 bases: TGTGCCAGTTGTAGAGGGGGCTCTGGAAACACCATATATTTT.